These 28 T cell receptor beta chains came from one sample sequenced in a study of glioma-infiltrating T cells (dated by TCRdb to between 2015 and 2016). Sequencing took place on an Illumina MiSeq. TCR alpha and beta CDR3 regions were amplified with the iRepertoire nested amplicon-rescue multiplex PCR (arm-PCR) platform from RNA. TCRdb reprocessing: public reads trimmed at Q25 with fastp, clones called with MiXCR, in-frame beta chains kept. Rows are unified per CDR3 protein, each entry keeping the most common DNA and genes. Within this sample are 300,000 to 450,000 distinct CDR3 sequences, with 41% of them counted one time only. The ten largest clones represent about 11% of the sample. Sample: glioma tissue, nonneoplastic brain tissue, or PBMCs (not recorded which). The source is a human donor with low-grade glioma or glioblastoma, undergoing nonglioma brain surgery, or in good health (not recorded which).

The chain recombines TRBV12-3 or TRBV12-4 with TRBJ1-1; TRBD1 matches 7 bases. With V trimmed by 5 bases and J by 1 base, 10 bases remained unmatched. The CDR3 length is 16 residues. The CDR3 reads CASSPRRGLANTEAFF. CDR3 DNA sequence: TGTGCCAGCAGTCCCAGAAGGGGGCTTGCGAACACTGAAGCTTTCTTT.

V usage is TRBV7-8 and J usage is TRBJ2-3; the D call may be TRBD1 or TRBD2 (5 bases each). The germline CDR1 and CDR2 sequences are SGHVS and FQNEAQ. V dropped 1 base and J dropped 1 base, with 9 bases sitting between them. The CDR3 totals 15 residues. CDR3 sequence (DNA): TGTGCCAGCAGCTTAGTTCGGGACCGCACAGATACGCAGTATTTT. Its translation: CASSLVRDRTDTQYF.

This clonotype was counted only a few times. This chain joins TRBV28 and TRBJ2-7, with 8 bases fitting TRBD1. Germline V gene sequence: CDR1 MDHEN, CDR2 SYDVKM. Unmatched junction bases numbered 5, after V lost 7 bases and J lost 0 bases. The CDR3 extends over 14 amino acids. CDR3 region: CASTEGQASYEQYF. CDR3 sequence (DNA): TGTGCCAGCACTGAGGGACAGGCCTCCTACGAGCAGTACTTC.

This clonotype was seen at least ten times. V gene TRBV28 combines with J gene TRBJ2-1; no clear D. CDR1 and CDR2 (germline): MDHEN, SYDVKM. Trimming left V 8 bases short and J 0 bases short, with 11 bases between. The CDR3 has 14 residues. This CDR3 reads CASRERSSYNEQFF. The CDR3 nucleotides are TGTGCCAGCCGTGAAAGGAGCTCCTACAATGAGCAGTTCTTC.

This clonotype has only a few counts. The CDR3 region is CASSTTGIYQPQHF. The CDR3 DNA reads as TGTGCCAGCAGTACGACAGGGATCTATCAGCCCCAGCATTTT. The V gene is TRBV6-1, the J gene TRBJ1-5; 7 nucleotides match TRBD1. This CDR3 has 14 residues. The germline gives CDR1 MNHNS, CDR2 SASEGT. V shed 5 bases and J 5 bases; nucleotides not matched to a gene: 6.

The chain is built from TRBV12-3 or TRBV12-4 and TRBJ1-1, with a weak D call TRBD1 (6 bases). The V and J ends lost 10 bases and 5 bases respectively, with 14 bases between them. The CDR3 consists of 12 residues. This chain's CDR3 is CAIKGGRTEAFF. The CDR3 DNA sequence: TGTGCCATTAAGGGGGGGAGGACTGAAGCTTTCTTT.

This clonotype was counted a few times. The chain recombines TRBV6-2 or TRBV6-3 with TRBJ1-1, with unresolved D. The CDR3 has 14 amino acids. Germline V gives CDR1 MNHEY, CDR2 SVGEGT. V dropped 6 bases and J dropped 4 bases, with 15 bases sitting between them. The CDR3 sequence: CASSAPPEATEAFF. The CDR3 bases are TGTGCCAGCAGCGCCCCGCCAGAAGCCACTGAAGCTTTCTTT.

The J gene is TRBJ2-7, the V gene TRBV4-1; no clear D gene. Trimming pared 4 bases from V and 6 bases from J, leaving 16 bases between. The CDR3 length is 14 residues. The germline gives CDR1 MGHRA, CDR2 YSYEKL. The CDR3 DNA sequence: TGCGCCAGCAGCCCCCTGGGATTCGTGGCCGAGCAGTACTTC. Translating it yields CASSPLGFVAEQYF.

To note about this clonotype: A much larger clone is a single base away; this may be a read error. V gene TRBV27 combines with J gene TRBJ1-3; D call uncertain. V lost 5 bases and J 14 bases, leaving 19 bases between the germline ends. The CDR3 spans 13 residues. CDR1 and CDR2 from the germline V gene are MNHEY and SMNVEV (reference sequence). Here the CDR3 DNA reads TGTGCCAGCAGTCTGAACCTCGGTCAGGCCTTATATTTT. This codes for CASSLNLGQALYF.

Remarks on this clonotype: A much larger clonotype is one base distant, so this may be a read error. The J gene is TRBJ2-1, the V gene TRBV25-1; the match to TRBD2 covers 10 bases. Germline V lookup: CDR1 MGHDK, CDR2 SYGVNS. V lost 5 bases to trimming and J lost 3 bases; unmatched junction nucleotides: 10. The CDR3 spans 17 residues. This CDR3 reads CASSSPLAGGGYNEQFF. CDR3 DNA sequence: TGTGCCAGCAGTTCCCCTTTAGCGGGAGGCGGCTACAATGAGCAGTTCTTC.

This clonotype was picked up many times. The chain links TRBV6-2 or TRBV6-3 to TRBJ1-5; D is unclear. The CDR3 spans 14 residues. CDR1 MNHEY and CDR2 SVGEGT come from the germline V gene. The ends were cut back, 2 bases at V and 6 bases at J, with 11 bases in the middle. CDR3 bases: TGTGCCAGCAGTTACGAACCCCGGGCTCAGCCCCAGCATTTT. Translating gives CASSYEPRAQPQHF.

This clonotype was detected ten times or more. The chain joins TRBV27 to TRBJ2-7, with no clear D. This CDR3 has 15 amino acids. Per germline, CDR1 MNHEY and CDR2 SMNVEV (reference sequence). V shed 4 bases and J shed 2 bases, with 15 bases lying between them. CDR3 loop: CASSSIGFSTYEQYF. The CDR3 DNA is TGTGCCAGCAGTTCCATAGGGTTTTCGACCTACGAGCAGTACTTC.

Notes on this clonotype: With a much larger clone just one base away, this may be a read error. This chain joins TRBV15 and TRBJ2-1; TRBD2 agrees at 10 bases. Losses at the gene ends were 0 bases for V and 9 bases for J; bases not matched to a gene: 5. Looked up from germline, CDR1 is LNHNV and CDR2 is YYDKDF (reference sequence). The CDR3 length is 15 residues. This CDR3 is CATSRDLAGAPEQFF. The DNA of the CDR3 is TGTGCCACCAGCAGAGATCTAGCGGGAGCCCCTGAGCAGTTCTTC.

This clonotype was counted once. The V and J genes are TRBV7-2 and TRBJ2-7; 7 bases are shared with TRBD2. Germline values: CDR1 SGHTA, CDR2 FQGNSA. The V and J ends lost 5 bases and 0 bases, in that order; junction bases with no gene match: 4. The CDR3 spans 14 residues. CDR3 nucleotides: TGTGCCAGCAGCATGGGGGGGAGCTCCTACGAGCAGTACTTC. Translated, it gives CASSMGGSSYEQYF.

This clonotype was picked up a small number of times. Germline is not matched at one junction end, which may reflect a read error. The V gene is TRBV27, the J gene TRBJ2-2; D possibly corresponds to TRBD2 (6 bases). Germline V gives CDR1 MNHEY, CDR2 SMNVEV (reference sequence). This CDR3 is built from 16 residues. CDR3 sequence reads: CASSFLTFANTGGLFF. The CDR3 DNA follows: TGTGCCAGCAGTTTTCTTACCTTCGCGAACACCGGGGGGCTGTTTTTT.

This clonotype was seen more than once but under ten times. The chain joins TRBV15 to TRBJ2-1, with D possibly matching TRBD1 (5 bases). This CDR3 comprises 16 residues. CDR1 LNHNV and CDR2 YYDKDF come from the germline V gene (reference sequence). Trimming cost V 0 bases and J 6 bases, with 15 bases left between them. The CDR3 DNA follows: TGTGCCACCAGCAGAGATAATTGGCAGGGAATCAATGAGCAGTTCTTC. It translates to CATSRDNWQGINEQFF.

This clonotype was detected a few times. The chain joins TRBV6-2 or TRBV6-3 to TRBJ2-7, with D unresolved. The CDR3 spans 12 residues. Germline V gene lookup returns CDR1 MNHEY and CDR2 SVGEGT. V dropped 2 bases and J dropped 2 bases, with 4 bases sitting between them. As DNA, the CDR3 is TGTGCCAGCAGTTACGCCCCCTACGAGCAGTACTTC. Its translation: CASSYAPYEQYF.

This clonotype was detected ten times or more. The chain links TRBV20-1 to TRBJ2-3, with D maybe TRBD2 (6 bases). CDR3 length: 16 residues. Trimming removed 5 bases at V and 0 bases at J, with 18 bases between. Per germline, CDR1 DFQATT and CDR2 SNEGSKA (reference sequence). The CDR3 DNA reads as TGCAGTGCTTCAAAGCGTGGAAGCGGGAGCACAGATACGCAGTATTTT. The encoded protein is CSASKRGSGSTDTQYF.

This clonotype was counted a few times. CDR3 DNA sequence: TGTGCCAGCAGTTACCAAGGACGGCGCGTTGTGGACGAGCAGTACTTC. This codes for CASSYQGRRVVDEQYF. The chain links TRBV6-5 to TRBJ2-7; D remains ambiguous. The CDR3 loop spans 16 amino acids. The V and J ends lost 2 bases and 5 bases respectively, with 19 bases between them. The V gene's germline CDR1 is MNHEY and CDR2 SVGAGI.

This clonotype showed up just a few times. This chain links TRBV6-5 with TRBJ2-3; 7 bases agree with TRBD1. V lost 1 base, J lost 2 bases, and 3 bases stayed unmatched. In germline, CDR1 is MNHEY, CDR2 SVGAGI. This CDR3 has 15 amino acids. The CDR3 sequence: CASSYWGTDTDTQYF. CDR3 nucleotides: TGTGCCAGCAGTTACTGGGGGACAGACACAGATACGCAGTATTTT.

The chain couples TRBV7-9 to TRBJ2-5; TRBD1 might be the D (6 bases). The V end lost 0 bases, the J end lost 5 bases, and 13 bases lay between the germline ends. The CDR3 length is 15 residues. Germline V gene lookup returns CDR1 SEHNR and CDR2 FQNEAQ (reference sequence). CDR3 residues: CASSLAAGVVETQYF. The CDR3 bases are TGTGCCAGCAGCTTAGCAGCAGGGGTAGTGGAGACCCAGTACTTC.

The chain links TRBV28 to TRBJ2-7, with D perhaps TRBD2 (5 bases). V was cut by 4 bases and J by 4 bases, with 8 bases left in between. The CDR3 is 12 residues long. Looked up from germline, CDR1 is MDHEN and CDR2 is SYDVKM. In DNA, the CDR3 is TGTGCCAGCAGTTCTGGACTTTACGAGCAGTACTTC. This sequence encodes CASSSGLYEQYF.

A remark on this clonotype: It may be a read error: a sequence one base away is much more abundant. The rearrangement uses TRBV20-1 and TRBJ1-2; no firm D call. This CDR3 is built from 15 residues. Germline V lookup: CDR1 DFQATT, CDR2 SNEGSKA (reference sequence). This CDR3 is CTPYTATLLSYGYTF. The CDR3, as DNA: TGCACCCCATACACGGCCACTCTGCTTTCCTATGGCTACACCTTC.

The chain employs TRBV10-3 and TRBJ2-7; 7 bases are a match to TRBD2. Unmatched junction bases numbered 9, after V lost 10 bases and J lost 0 bases. Germline CDR1 and CDR2: ENHRY and SYGVKD. The CDR3 runs 14 residues. This chain's CDR3 is CARSPSGTSYEQYF. CDR3 coding DNA: TGTGCCAGAAGTCCCAGCGGGACCTCCTACGAGCAGTACTTC.

This clonotype was counted ten times or more. The J gene is TRBJ2-3, the V gene TRBV28; a possible D gene is TRBD1 (5 bases). With 2 bases removed from V and 7 bases from J, the gap between germline ends came to 13 bases. The V gene's germline CDR1 is MDHEN and CDR2 SYDVKM. This CDR3 spans 14 amino acids. For the CDR3, the DNA is TGTGCCAGCAGTTTAGCAGGGCTCTCCAATACGCAGTATTTT. It codes for CASSLAGLSNTQYF. Based on the CDR3 plus reference TRBV28 and TRBJ2-3, the full variable domain is DVKVTQSSRYLVKRTGEKVFLECVQDMDHENMFWYRQDPGLGLRLIYFSYDVKMKEKGDIPEGYSVSREKKERFSLILESASTNQTSMYLCASSLAGLSNTQYFGPGTRLTVL.

This chain uses TRBV6-2 or TRBV6-3 with TRBJ2-1; 7 bases fit TRBD2. J gave up 1 base and V 6 bases, and 6 bases lay outside the gene matches. Germline assignment: CDR1 MNHEY and CDR2 SVGEGT. CDR3 length equals 15 residues. The CDR3 is CASSRLGGSYNEQFF. The DNA of the CDR3 is TGTGCCAGCAGCCGTCTGGGGGGGTCCTACAATGAGCAGTTCTTC.

With regard to this clonotype: Lacking the conserved final phenylalanine or tryptophan, this CDR3 likely reflects a read error. The V call is TRBV19, the J call TRBJ2-3; 7 nucleotides agree with TRBD1. The CDR3 covers 15 residues. Unmatched junction bases numbered 9, after V lost 4 bases and J lost 5 bases. Looked up from germline, CDR1 is LNHDA and CDR2 is SQIVND (reference sequence). The CDR3, as DNA: TGTGCCAGTAGTACGACCGGGACAGTAGTAGATACGCAGTATTTA. This sequence encodes CASSTTGTVVDTQYL.

Turning to this clonotype: One end of the junction fails to match germline, which may point to a read error. This sequence joins TRBV6-6 and TRBJ2-3; 12 positions match TRBD2. The germline V gene has CDR1 MNHNY and CDR2 SVGAGI (reference sequence). There are 18 residues in the CDR3. This CDR3 is CAISSSGRAPGDTDTQYF. CDR3 coding DNA: TGTGCCATCAGTTCTAGCGGGAGGGCCCCGGGCGACACAGATACGCAGTATTTT.